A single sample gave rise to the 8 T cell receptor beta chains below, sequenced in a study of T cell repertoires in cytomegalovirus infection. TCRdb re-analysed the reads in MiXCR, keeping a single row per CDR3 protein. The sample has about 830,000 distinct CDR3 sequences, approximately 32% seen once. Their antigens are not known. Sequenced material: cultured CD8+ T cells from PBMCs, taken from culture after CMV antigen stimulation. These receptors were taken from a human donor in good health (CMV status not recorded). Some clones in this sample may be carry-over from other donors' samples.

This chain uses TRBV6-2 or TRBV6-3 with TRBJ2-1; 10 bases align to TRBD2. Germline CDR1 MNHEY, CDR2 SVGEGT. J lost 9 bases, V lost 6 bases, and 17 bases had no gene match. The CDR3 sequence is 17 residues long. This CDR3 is CASSLPGGSGGHGEQFF. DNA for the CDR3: TGTGCCAGCAGCCTGCCTGGTGGTAGCGGGGGGCATGGTGAGCAGTTCTTC.

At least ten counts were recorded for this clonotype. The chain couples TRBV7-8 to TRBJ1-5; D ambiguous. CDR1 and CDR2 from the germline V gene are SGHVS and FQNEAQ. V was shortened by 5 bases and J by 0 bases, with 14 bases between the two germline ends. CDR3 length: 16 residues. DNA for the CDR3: TGTGCCAGCAGCCCAGGTAGCCCCGATAGCAATCAGCCCCAGCATTTT. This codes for CASSPGSPDSNQPQHF.

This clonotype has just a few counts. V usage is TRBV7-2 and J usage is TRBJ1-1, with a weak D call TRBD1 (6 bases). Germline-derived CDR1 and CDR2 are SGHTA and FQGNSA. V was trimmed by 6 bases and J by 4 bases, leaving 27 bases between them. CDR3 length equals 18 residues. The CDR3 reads CASSSIHRAPPRGTEAFF. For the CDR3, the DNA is TGTGCCAGCAGTTCTATCCACAGGGCCCCGCCCCGGGGCACTGAAGCTTTCTTT.

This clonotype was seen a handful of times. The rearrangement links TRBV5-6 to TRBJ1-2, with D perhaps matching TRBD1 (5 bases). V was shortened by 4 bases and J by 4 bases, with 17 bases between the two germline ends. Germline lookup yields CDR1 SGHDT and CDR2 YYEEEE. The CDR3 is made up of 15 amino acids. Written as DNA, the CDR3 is TGTGCCAGCAGCCCGAAGTGGGACTTCATCTATGGCTACACCTTC. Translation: CASSPKWDFIYGYTF.

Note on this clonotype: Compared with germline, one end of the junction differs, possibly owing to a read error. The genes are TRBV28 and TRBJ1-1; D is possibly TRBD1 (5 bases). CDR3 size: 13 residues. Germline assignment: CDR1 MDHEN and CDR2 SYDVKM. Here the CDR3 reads CASSLRLGTEVFF. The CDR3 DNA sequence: TGTGCCAGCAGTTTAAGATTAGGGACTGAAGTTTTCTTT.

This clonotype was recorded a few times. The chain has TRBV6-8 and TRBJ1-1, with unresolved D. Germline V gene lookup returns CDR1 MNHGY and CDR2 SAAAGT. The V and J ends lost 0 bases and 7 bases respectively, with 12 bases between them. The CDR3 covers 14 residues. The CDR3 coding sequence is TGTGCCAGCAGTTACTCGGGGAGGGAAGGTGAAGCTTTCTTT. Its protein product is CASSYSGREGEAFF.

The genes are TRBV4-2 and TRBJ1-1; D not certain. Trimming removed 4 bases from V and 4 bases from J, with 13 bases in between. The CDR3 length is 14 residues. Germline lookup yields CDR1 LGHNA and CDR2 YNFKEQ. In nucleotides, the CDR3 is TGTGCCAGCAGCCTAACTCCGTCGAGCACTGAAGCTTTCTTT. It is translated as CASSLTPSSTEAFF.

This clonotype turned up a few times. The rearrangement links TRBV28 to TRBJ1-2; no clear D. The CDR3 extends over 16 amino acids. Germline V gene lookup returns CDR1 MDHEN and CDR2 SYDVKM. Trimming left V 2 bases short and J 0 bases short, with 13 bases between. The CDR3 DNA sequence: TGTGCCAGCAGTTTAAACGCGGAACCAGCTAACTATGGCTACACCTTC. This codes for CASSLNAEPANYGYTF.